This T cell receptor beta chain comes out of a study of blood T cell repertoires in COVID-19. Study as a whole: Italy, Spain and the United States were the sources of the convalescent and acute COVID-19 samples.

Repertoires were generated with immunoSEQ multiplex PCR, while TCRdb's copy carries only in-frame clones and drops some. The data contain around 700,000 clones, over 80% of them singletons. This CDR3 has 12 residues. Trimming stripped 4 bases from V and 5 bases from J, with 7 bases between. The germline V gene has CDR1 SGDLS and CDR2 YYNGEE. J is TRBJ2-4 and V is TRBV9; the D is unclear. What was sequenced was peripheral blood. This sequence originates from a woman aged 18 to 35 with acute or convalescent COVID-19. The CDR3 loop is CASSSEENIQYF. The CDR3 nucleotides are TGTGCCAGCAGCTCAGAAGAAAACATTCAGTACTTC.